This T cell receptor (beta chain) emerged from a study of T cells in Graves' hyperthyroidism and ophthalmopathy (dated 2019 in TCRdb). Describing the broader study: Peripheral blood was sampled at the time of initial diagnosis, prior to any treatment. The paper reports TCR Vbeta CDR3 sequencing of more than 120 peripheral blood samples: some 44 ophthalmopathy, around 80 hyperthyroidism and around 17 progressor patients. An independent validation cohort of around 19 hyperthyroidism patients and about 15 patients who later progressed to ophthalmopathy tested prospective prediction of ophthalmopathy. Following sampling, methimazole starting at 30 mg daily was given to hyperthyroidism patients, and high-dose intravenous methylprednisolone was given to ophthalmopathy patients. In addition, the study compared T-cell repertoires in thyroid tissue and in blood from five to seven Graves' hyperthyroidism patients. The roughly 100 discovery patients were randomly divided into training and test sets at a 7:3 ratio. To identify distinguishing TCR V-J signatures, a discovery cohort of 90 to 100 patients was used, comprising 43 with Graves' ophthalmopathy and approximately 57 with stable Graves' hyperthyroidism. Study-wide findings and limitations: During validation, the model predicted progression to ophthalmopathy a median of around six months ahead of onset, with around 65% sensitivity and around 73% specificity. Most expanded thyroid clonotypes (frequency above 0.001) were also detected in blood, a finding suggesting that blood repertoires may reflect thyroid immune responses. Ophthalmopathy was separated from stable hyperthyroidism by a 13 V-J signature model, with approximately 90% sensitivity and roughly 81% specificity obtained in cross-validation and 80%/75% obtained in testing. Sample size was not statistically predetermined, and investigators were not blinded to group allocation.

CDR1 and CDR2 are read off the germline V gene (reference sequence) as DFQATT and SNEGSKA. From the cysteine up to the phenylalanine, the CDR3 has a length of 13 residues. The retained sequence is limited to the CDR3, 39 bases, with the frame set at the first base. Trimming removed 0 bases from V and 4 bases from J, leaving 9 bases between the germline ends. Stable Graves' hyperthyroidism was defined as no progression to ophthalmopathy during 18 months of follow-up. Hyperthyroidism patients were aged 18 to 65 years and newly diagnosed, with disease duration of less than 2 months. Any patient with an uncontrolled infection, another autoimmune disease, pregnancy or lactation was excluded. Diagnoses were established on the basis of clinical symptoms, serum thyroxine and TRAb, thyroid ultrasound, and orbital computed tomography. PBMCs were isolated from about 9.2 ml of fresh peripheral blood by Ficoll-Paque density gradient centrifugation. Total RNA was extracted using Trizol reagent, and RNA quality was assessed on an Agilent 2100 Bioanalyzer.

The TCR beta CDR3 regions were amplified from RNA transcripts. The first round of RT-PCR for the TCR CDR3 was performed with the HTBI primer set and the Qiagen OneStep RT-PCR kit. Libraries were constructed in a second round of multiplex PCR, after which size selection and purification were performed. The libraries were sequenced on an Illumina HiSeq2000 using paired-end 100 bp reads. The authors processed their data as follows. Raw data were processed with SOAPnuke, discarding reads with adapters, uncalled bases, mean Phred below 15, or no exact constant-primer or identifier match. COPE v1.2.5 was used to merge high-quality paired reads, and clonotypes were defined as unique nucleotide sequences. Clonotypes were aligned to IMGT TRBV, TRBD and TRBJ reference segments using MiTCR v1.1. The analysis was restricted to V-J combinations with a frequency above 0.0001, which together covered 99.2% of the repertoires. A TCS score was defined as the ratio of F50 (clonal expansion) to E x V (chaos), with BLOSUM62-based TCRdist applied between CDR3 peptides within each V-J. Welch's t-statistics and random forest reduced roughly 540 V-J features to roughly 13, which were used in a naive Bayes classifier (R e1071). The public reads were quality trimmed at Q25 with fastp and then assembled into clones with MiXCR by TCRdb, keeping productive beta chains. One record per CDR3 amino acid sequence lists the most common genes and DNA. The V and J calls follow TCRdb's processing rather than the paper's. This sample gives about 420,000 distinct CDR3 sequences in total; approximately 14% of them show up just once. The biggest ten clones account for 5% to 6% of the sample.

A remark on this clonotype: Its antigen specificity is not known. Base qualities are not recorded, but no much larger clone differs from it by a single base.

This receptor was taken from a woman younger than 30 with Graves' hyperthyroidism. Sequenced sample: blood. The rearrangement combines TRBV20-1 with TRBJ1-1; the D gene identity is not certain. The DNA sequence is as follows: TGCAGTGCTAGAGATGGGAGAGCCACTGAAGCTTTCTTT. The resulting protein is CSARDGRATEAFF.